This T cell receptor (beta chain) was identified in a study of blood T cell repertoires in COVID-19. V dropped 1 base and J dropped 2 bases, with 18 bases sitting between them. The germline gives CDR1 LNHNV, CDR2 YYDKDF (reference sequence). This CDR3 region has 17 residues. Data came from immunoSEQ multiplex PCR; TCRdb stores just in-frame clones and leaves some out. The sample consists of some 300,000 clones, 70% to 90% of them appearing once. This TCR derives from a woman aged 60-70 years in a cohort exposed to, infected with or recovered from COVID-19 (not recorded which). The specimen sequenced was PBMCs or T cells enriched from blood (not recorded which). The chain joins TRBV15 to TRBJ2-7, with D perhaps TRBD1 (6 bases). The CDR3 DNA is TGTGCCACCAGCAGAGGCGCAGGGACAATGGGAGCCTACGAGCAGTACTTC. Translating gives CATSRGAGTMGAYEQYF.